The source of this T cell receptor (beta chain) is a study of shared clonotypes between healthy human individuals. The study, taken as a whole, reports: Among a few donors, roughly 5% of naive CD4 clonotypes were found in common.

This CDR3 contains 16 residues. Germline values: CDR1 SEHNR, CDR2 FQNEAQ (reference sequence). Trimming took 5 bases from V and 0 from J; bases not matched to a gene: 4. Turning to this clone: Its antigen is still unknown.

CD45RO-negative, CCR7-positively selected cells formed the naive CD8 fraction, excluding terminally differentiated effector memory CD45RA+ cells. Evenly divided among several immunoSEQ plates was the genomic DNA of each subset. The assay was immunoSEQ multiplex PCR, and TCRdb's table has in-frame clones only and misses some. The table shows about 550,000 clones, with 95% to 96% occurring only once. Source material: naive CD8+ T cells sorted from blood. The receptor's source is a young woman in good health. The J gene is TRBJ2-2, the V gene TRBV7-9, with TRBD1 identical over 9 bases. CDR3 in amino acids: CASSQRTGANTGELFF. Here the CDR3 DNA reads TGTGCCAGCAGCCAAAGGACAGGGGCGAACACCGGGGAGCTGTTTTTT. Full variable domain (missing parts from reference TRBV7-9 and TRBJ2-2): DTGVSQNPRHKITKRGQNVTFRCDPISEHNRLYWYRQTLGQGPEFLTYFQNEAQLEKSRLLSDRFSAERPKGSFSTLEIQRTEQGDSAMYLCASSQRTGANTGELFFGEGSRLTVL.